This T cell receptor beta chain comes out of a study of blood T cell repertoires in COVID-19. Patients from Seattle were sampled longitudinally, starting during active infection. Per the original methods: The authors estimated nucleated cell counts from reference gene primer amplification. TCRdb's table, derived via immunoSEQ multiplex PCR, lists solely in-frame clones and lacks some. V, J and clone size are those of that table, while D and trimming were read from the DNA. The sample carries 9,000 to 15,000 clones, over 70% recorded once. Sequencing was performed on peripheral blood. The source of this sequence is a man aged 55-75 years with COVID-19, enrolled during active disease.

In nucleotides, the CDR3 is TGTGCCAGCAGCTTATCCTCTACTAACTATGGCTACACCTTC. Protein product: CASSLSSTNYGYTF. The rearrangement joins TRBV7-2 to TRBJ1-2; D gene uncertain. The length of the CDR3 is 14 residues. V was shortened by 2 bases and J by 0 bases, with 7 bases between the two germline ends. Germline V CDR1 and CDR2: SGHTA, FQGNSA.